This T cell receptor (beta chain) was recovered during a study of T cell repertoires in cytomegalovirus infection. This clonotype was seen at least ten times. MiXCR, run by TCRdb on the reads, gives a single entry per CDR3 protein. The table shows approximately 140,000 distinct CDR3 sequences, with about 6% occurring only once. V lost 3 bases to trimming and J lost 5 bases; unmatched junction nucleotides: 6. This CDR3 has 14 amino acids. Germline CDR1 and CDR2: SGHTA and FQGNSA. This clonotype originated in a human donor in good health (CMV status not recorded). Some clones in this sample may be carry-over from other donors' samples. Sequencing was carried out using PBMCs. The chain joins TRBV7-2 to TRBJ2-7, with 8 bases that match TRBD2. CDR3 sequence reads: CASSFGGGRDEQYF. CDR3 in DNA: TGTGCCAGCAGCTTTGGCGGGGGGCGGGACGAGCAGTACTTC.